One TCR beta chain is described in this entry. This record comes from a study of blood T cell repertoires in COVID-19. Study-level information: Acute and convalescent COVID-19 samples came from the United States, Italy and Spain. T cells, B-cell-depleted T cells, or PBMCs provided the cDNA or gDNA that served as material.

Original processing methods: Amplification from reference gene primers served as the basis for estimated nucleated cell counts. Generated by immunoSEQ multiplex PCR, the TCRdb table keeps only in-frame clones and is missing some. V, J and clone size derive from that table, while D and trimming were established from the DNA sequence. The sample has some 130,000 clones; around 88% are singletons. This receptor was taken from a man aged 50-60 years with active or convalescent COVID-19. Material for sequencing was peripheral blood.

The CDR3: CASSIDYRDLSYEQYF. DNA for the CDR3: TGTGCCAGTAGTATAGATTACAGGGACCTCTCCTACGAGCAGTACTTC. The rearrangement uses TRBV19 and TRBJ2-7; weak D call: TRBD1 (6 bases). CDR1 LNHDA and CDR2 SQIVND come from the germline V gene (reference sequence). The germline V and J ends were trimmed by 0 bases and 0 bases, with 12 bases remaining between them. The CDR3 consists of 16 residues.